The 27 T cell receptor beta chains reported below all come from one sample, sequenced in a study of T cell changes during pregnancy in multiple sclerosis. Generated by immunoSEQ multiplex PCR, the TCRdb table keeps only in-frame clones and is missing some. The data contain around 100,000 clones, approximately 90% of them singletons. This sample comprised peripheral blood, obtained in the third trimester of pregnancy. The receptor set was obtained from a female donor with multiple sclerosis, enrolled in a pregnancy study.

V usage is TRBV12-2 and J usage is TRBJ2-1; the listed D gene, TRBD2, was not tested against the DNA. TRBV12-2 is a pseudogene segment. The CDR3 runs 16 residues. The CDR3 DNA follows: TGTGCAAGTCGCTCTACCCTAGCGGGGGACTACAATGAGCAGTTCTTC. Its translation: CASRSTLAGDYNEQFF.

The CDR3 bases are TGTGCCAGCAGTTTTAATCCGGGAACGCACAATGAGCAGTTCTTC. Its translation is CASSFNPGTHNEQFF. The chain combines TRBV11-3 with TRBJ2-1, with a weak D call TRBD2 (5 bases). Deletions cut 6 bases from V and 5 bases from J, with 17 bases between. CDR3 length: 15 amino acids. CDR1 SGHNT and CDR2 YENEEA come from the germline V gene. The full variable domain, completed using reference TRBV11-3 and TRBJ2-1, is EAGVVQSPRYKIIEKKQPVAFWCNPISGHNTLYWYLQNLGQGPELLIRYENEEAVDDSQLPKDRFSAERLKGVDSTLKIQPAELGDSAVYLCASSFNPGTHNEQFFGPGTRLTVL.

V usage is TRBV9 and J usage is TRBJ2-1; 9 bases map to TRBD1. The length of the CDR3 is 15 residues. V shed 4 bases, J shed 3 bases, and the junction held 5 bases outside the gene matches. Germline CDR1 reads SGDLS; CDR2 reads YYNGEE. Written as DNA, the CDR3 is TGTGCCAGCAGCTCCACAGGGGGCGGCTACAATGAGCAGTTCTTC. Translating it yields CASSSTGGGYNEQFF.

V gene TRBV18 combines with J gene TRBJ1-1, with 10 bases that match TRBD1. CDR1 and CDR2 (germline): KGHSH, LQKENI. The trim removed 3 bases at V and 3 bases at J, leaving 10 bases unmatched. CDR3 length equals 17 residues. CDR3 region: CASSPSGQGVEDTEAFF. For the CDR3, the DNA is TGTGCCAGCTCACCTTCTGGACAGGGGGTAGAGGACACTGAAGCTTTCTTT.

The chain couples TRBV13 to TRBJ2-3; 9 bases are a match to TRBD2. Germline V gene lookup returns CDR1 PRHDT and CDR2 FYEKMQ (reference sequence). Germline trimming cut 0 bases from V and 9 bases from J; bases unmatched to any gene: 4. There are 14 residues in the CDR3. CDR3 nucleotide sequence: TGTGCCAGCAGCTTAGGCGGTAGCGGGAGAACGCAGTATTTT. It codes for CASSLGGSGRTQYF.

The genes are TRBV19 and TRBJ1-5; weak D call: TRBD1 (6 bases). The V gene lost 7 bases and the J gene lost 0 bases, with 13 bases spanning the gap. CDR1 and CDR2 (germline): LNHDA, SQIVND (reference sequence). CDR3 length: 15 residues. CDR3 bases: TGTGCCAGTACCCTGGACAGCGGTAGCAATCAGCCCCAGCATTTT. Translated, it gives CASTLDSGSNQPQHF. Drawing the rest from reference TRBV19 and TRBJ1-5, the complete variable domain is DGGITQSPKYLFRKEGQNVTLSCEQNLNHDAMYWYRQDPGQGLRLIYYSQIVNDFQKGDIAEGYSVSREKKESFPLTVTSAQKNPTAFYLCASTLDSGSNQPQHFGDGTRLSIL.

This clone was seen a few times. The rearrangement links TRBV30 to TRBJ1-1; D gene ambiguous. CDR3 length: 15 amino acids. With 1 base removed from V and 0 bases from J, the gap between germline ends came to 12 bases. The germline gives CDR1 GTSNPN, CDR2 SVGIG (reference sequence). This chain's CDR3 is CAWSELGVLNTEAFF. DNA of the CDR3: TGTGCCTGGAGTGAGTTAGGAGTTCTGAACACTGAAGCTTTCTTT.

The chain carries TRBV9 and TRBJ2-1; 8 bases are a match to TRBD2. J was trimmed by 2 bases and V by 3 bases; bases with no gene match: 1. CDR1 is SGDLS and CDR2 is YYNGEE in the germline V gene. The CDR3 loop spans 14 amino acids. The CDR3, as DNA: TGTGCCAGCAGCGGTAGCGGGGCCTACAATGAGCAGTTCTTC. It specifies CASSGSGAYNEQFF.

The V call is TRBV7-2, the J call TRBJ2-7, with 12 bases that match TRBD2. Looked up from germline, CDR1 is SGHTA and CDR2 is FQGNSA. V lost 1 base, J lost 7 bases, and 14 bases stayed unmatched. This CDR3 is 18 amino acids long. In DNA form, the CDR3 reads TGTGCCAGCAGCTTAGGCCCTAGCGGGGGGGCCGGGGGGAGGGAGCAGTACTTC. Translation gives CASSLGPSGGAGGREQYF.

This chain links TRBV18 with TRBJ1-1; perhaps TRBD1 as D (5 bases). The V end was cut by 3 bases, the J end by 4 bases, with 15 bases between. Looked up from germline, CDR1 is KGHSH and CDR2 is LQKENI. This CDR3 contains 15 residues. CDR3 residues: CASSPEGFKGTEAFF. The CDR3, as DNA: TGTGCCAGCTCACCGGAGGGGTTTAAAGGCACTGAAGCTTTCTTT.

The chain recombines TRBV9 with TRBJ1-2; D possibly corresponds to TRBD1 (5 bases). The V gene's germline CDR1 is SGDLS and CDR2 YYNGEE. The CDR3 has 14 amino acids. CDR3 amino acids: CAPLGGPPSYGYTF. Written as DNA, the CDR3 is TGTGCTCCTCTGGGGGGTCCCCCGAGCTATGGCTACACCTTC. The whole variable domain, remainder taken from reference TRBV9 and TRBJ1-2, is DSGVTQTPKHLITATGQRVTLRCSPRSGDLSVYWYQQSLDQGLQFLIQYYNGEERAKGNILERFSAQQFPDLHSELNLSSLELGDSALYFCAPLGGPPSYGYTFGSGTRLTVV.

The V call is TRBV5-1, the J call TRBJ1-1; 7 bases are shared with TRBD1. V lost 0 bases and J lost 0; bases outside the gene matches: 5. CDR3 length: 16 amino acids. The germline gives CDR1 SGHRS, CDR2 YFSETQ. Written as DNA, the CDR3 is TGCGCCAGCAGCTTGGTCGGGACAGAACTGAACACTGAAGCTTTCTTT. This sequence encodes CASSLVGTELNTEAFF.

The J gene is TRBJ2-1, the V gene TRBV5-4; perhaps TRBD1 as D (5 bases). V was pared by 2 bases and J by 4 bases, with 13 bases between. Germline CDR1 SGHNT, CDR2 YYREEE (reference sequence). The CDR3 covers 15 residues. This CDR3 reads CASSFPKGQYNEQFF. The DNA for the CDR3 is TGTGCCAGCAGCTTCCCCAAGGGGCAGTACAATGAGCAGTTCTTC.

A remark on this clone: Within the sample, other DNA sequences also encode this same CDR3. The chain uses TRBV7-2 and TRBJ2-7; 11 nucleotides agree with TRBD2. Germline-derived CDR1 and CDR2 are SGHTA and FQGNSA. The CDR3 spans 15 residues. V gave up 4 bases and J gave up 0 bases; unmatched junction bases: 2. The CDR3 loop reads CASSSGLAGSYEQYF. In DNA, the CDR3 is TGTGCCAGCAGCTCAGGACTAGCGGGCTCCTACGAGCAGTACTTC.

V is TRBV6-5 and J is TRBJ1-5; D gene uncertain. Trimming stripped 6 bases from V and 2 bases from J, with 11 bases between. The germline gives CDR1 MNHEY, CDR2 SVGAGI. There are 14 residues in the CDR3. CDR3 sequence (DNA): TGTGCCAGCAGCCGAAACGGGGGCAATCAGCCCCAGCATTTT. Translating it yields CASSRNGGNQPQHF.

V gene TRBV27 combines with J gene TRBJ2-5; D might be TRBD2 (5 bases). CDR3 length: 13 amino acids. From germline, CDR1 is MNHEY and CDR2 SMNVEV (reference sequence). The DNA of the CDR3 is TGTGCGACCGCCGGTAGCGCTCAAGAGACCCAGTACTTC. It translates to CATAGSAQETQYF.

CDR3 in DNA: TGTGCCAGCAGCGAACGGACAGGGTATGGCTACACCTTC. Encoded protein: CASSERTGYGYTF. The chain links TRBV6-1 to TRBJ1-2; the match to TRBD1 covers 8 bases. Germline CDR1 and CDR2: MNHNS and SASEGT. The CDR3 runs 13 residues. The trim removed 6 bases at V and 5 bases at J, leaving 5 bases unmatched.

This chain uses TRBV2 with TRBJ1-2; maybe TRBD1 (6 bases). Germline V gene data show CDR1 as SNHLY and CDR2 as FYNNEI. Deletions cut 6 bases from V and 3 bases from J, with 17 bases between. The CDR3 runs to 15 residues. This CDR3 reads CASSRGPIRDYGYTF. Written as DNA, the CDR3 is TGTGCCAGCAGCAGGGGACCGATACGTGACTATGGCTACACCTTC.

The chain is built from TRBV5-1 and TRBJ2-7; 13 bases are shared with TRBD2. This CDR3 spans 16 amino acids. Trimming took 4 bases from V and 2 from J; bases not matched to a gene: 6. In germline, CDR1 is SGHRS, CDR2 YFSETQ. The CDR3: CASSHPGLAGPYEQYF. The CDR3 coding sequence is TGCGCCAGCAGCCATCCGGGACTAGCGGGACCCTACGAGCAGTACTTC.

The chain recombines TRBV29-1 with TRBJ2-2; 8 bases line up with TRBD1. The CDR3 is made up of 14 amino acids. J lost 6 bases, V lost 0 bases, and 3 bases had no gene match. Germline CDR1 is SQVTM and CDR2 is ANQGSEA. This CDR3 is CSVEDLQGAGELFF. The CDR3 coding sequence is TGCAGCGTTGAAGACCTACAGGGGGCCGGGGAGCTGTTTTTT.

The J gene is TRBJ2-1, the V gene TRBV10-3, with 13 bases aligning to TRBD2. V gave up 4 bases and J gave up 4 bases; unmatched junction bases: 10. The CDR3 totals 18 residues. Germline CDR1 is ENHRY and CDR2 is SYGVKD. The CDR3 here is CAISGGTSGAATYNEQFF. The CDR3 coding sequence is TGTGCCATCAGTGGAGGGACTAGCGGGGCCGCAACTTACAATGAGCAGTTCTTC.

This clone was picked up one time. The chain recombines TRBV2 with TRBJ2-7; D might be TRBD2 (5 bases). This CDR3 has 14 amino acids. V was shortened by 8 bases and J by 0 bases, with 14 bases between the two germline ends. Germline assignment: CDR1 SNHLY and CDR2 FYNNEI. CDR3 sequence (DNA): TGTGCCAGCCTCTACGACTACTCCTCCTACGAGCAGTACTTC. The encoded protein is CASLYDYSSYEQYF.

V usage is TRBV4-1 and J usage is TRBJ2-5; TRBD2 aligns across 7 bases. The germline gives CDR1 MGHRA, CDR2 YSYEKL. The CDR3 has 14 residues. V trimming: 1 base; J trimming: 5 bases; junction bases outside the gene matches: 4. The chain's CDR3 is CASSQAGRGETQYF. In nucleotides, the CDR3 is TGCGCCAGCAGCCAAGCCGGGCGGGGGGAGACCCAGTACTTC.

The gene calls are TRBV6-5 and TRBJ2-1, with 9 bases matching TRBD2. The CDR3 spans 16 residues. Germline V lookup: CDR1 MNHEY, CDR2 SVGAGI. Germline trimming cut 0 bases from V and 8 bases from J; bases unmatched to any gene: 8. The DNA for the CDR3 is TGTGCCAGCAGTTACTCAGGGGCGGGAGGGCCCGATGAGCAGTTCTTC. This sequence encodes CASSYSGAGGPDEQFF.

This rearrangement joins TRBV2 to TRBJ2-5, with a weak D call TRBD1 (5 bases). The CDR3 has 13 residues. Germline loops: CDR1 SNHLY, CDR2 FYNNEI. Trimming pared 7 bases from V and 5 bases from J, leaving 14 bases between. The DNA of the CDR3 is TGTGCCAGCACCTATAGTCAGGGTGAGACCCAGTACTTC. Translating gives CASTYSQGETQYF.

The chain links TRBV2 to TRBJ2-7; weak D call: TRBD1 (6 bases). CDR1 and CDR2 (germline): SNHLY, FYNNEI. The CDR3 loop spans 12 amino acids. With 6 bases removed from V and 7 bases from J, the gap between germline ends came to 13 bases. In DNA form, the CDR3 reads TGTGCCAGCAGAGACAGGTCCGGGGAGCAGTACTTC. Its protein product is CASRDRSGEQYF.

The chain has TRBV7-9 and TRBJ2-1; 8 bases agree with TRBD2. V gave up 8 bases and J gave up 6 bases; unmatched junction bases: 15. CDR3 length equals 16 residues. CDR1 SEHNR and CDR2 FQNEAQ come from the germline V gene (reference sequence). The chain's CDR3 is CASSRGGVAIGNEQFF. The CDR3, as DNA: TGTGCCAGCTCTCGGGGGGGGGTTGCAATTGGCAATGAGCAGTTCTTC.